The present T cell receptor (beta chain) was sequenced within a study of CD8 T cells in Susac syndrome (dated by TCRdb to between 2018 and 2020). Broadly, across the study: Whether CD8+ T cell activation and differentiation in Susac syndrome was antigen driven was tested using repertoire sequencing.

A word on this clonotype: Its antigen remains undetermined. The record has no base qualities; no much larger clone is one base away.

The CDR3 measures 16 amino acids from cysteine to phenylalanine. This entry keeps only the CDR3 DNA: 48 bases, framed from base 1. CDR1 and CDR2, per the germline V gene (reference sequence), are DFQATT and SNEGSKA. Unmatched junction bases come to 13, with V trimmed by 8 bases and J by 0 bases. Peripheral blood CD8+ and CD4+ T cells from healthy donors, Susac syndrome patients and multiple sclerosis patients were profiled using high-throughput TCR beta sequencing. The multiple sclerosis controls were treatment-naive patients who had stable or active relapsing-remitting disease and met the revised McDonald criteria. Bulk CD8+ and CD4+ T cells were purified magnetically by negative isolation, whereas CD8+ TEMRA cells were enriched by FACS. Blood was drawn into EDTA tubes, processed within 24 hours, and PBMCs were isolated by density gradient centrifugation. PBMCs intended for TCR sequencing were cryopreserved in liquid nitrogen and were subsequently thawed in a 37 degrees C water bath. The sorted or isolated CD4+, CD8+ and CD8+ TEMRA cells had a purity of 90% or higher.

RNA was extracted using the RNeasy kit, and about 0.45 to 1 ug of the RNA was reverse transcribed with random hexamers. The immunoSEQ multiplex PCR assay, covering 54 Vbeta and 13 Jbeta segments, was used to amplify TCR beta CDR3 regions. Bias from PCR amplification was corrected by using a synthetic template baseline for primer optimization and for computational correction. In the original analysis: Reads were assigned to V, D and J genes according to IMGT and analyzed in immunoSEQ Analyzer, with only productive sequences retained. Clonality was calculated as one minus the Shannon entropy normalized by log2 of the number of productive unique sequences. Public and private clones were assessed among the 100 most prevalent clones of each patient and control. Clones were defined as Susac-specific if absent from the healthy and MS cohorts, from 1052 published viral clones and from other ImmuneACCESS disease sequences. The public reads were reanalyzed by TCRdb: fastp trimming at Q25, MiXCR alignment, in-frame beta chains only. Under each unique CDR3 protein, matching rows form one entry showing the most common genes and DNA. These V and J calls derive from TCRdb rather than the authors' analysis. The sample table contains approximately 180,000 distinct CDR3 sequences; only one count was recorded for approximately 94% of them. The ten largest clones take up approximately 0.094% of the sample.

Points the paper makes about the study in general: The number of individuals in the TCR sequencing and HLA analysis was acknowledged as relatively small.

The V and J segments used are TRBV20-1 and TRBJ2-4, with 7 middle bases fitting TRBD2. This TCR was sampled from a human donor with multiple sclerosis. Sample: CD4+ T cells from PBMCs. The bases read TGCAGTACCCTAGCGGAACCCAGACTAGCCAAAAACATTCAGTACTTC. It specifies CSTLAEPRLAKNIQYF.